This T cell receptor (beta chain) was recorded in a study of stem cell transplantation in POMP-related autoinflammatory disease (dated by TCRdb to the early 2020s). Looking at the study overall: The study hypothesized that defective thymoproteasomes impair MHC class I-dependent CD8+ T-cell differentiation and positive selection, skewing the TRB repertoire. High-throughput TRB sequencing assessed how POMP deficiency affects T-cell receptor beta repertoire diversity and CDR3 characteristics. Before transplant, patients showed CD4+ naive T-cell skewing, low CD8+ T-cell proportions, and reduced T-cell cytokine secretion.

About this clone itself: There is no known antigen for this receptor. Base qualities are missing; no much larger clone stands one base away.

Taken from cysteine to phenylalanine, the CDR3 has 11 residues. Left in the record is the CDR3 DNA by itself, 33 bases read in frame from the first base. At the junction V is shortened by 7 bases and J by 6 bases; bases outside the gene matches: 6. Based on the germline V gene (reference sequence), the CDR1 and CDR2 sequences are DFQATT and SNEGSKA. Points the paper makes about the study in general: The number of unique TRB V-J gene pairings in PRAID patients was restricted. Across all analyzed T-cell subsets, PRAID patients showed a trend toward higher clonality and lower TRB diversity. In PRAID patients, the trend toward lower diversity and increased clonality reached statistical significance only for regulatory T cells.

Receptor libraries were prepared by the immunoSEQ multiplex PCR assay. The authors' analysis ran thus. Shannon entropy, which accounts for clonal size distribution, was used to quantify repertoire diversity. The Gini-Simpson index (Simpson_1-D) served as the measure of how unequally clonotypes were distributed. The table was pulled from immuneACCESS by TCRdb, which kept in-frame rearrangements only. Such tables lose some clones; where checked, under half of the loss comes from unresolved V genes, and the rest has no known cause. V and J calls and clone size are given by that table; D and trimming were obtained from the DNA. Across this sample there are about 26,000 clones, with 80% to 85% seen only once. Less than 3% of the sample goes to the ten largest clones. This sample's time point label indicates: before hematopoietic stem cell transplant. PRAID was a condition in which autoinflammation came alongside prominent immunodeficiency. Before TRB sequencing, the T-cell subsets, namely conventional T cells, CD8+ T cells, regulatory T cells, and T follicular helper cells, were sorted.

This sequence originates from a human donor with POMP-related autoinflammation and immune dysregulation (PRAID). In this chain, TRBV20-1 is recombined with TRBJ2-7; 7 central nucleotides agree with TRBD1. The sample consisted of CD4+ T cells from PBMCs, taken before stem cell transplantation. This receptor carries the CDR3 CSGRQGTEQYF. The sequenced DNA: TGCAGTGGCAGACAGGGAACCGAGCAGTACTTC.